These 29 T cell receptor beta chains originate from one sample sequenced in a study of blood T cell repertoires in COVID-19. Using immunoSEQ multiplex PCR, the repertoire was profiled, and TCRdb retains in-frame clones only, with some absent. The table shows about 60,000 clones, with just under 80% occurring only once. Sequencing used peripheral blood. Receptors originate from a human donor in a cohort sampled during active COVID-19.

This clone was seen only a few times. This chain connects TRBV5-1 to TRBJ2-1, with 9 bases that match TRBD2. The V gene's germline CDR1 is SGHRS and CDR2 YFSETQ. The CDR3 consists of 15 residues. V was clipped by 5 bases and J by 7 bases; unmatched bases: 10. The DNA for the CDR3 is TGCGCCAGCAGTTACATAGCGGGAGAGTCGAATGAGCAGTTCTTC. Translation: CASSYIAGESNEQFF.

The chain is built from TRBV7-8 and TRBJ1-1; D remains unclear. Germline V gene sequence: CDR1 SGHVS, CDR2 FQNEAQ. The V end lost 5 bases, the J end lost 0 bases, and 10 bases lay between the germline ends. CDR3 size: 14 residues. The CDR3 region is CASSQTGVNTEAFF. The CDR3 nucleotides read TGTGCCAGCAGCCAAACCGGGGTGAACACTGAAGCTTTCTTT.

The genes are TRBV24-1 and TRBJ1-5; 7 nucleotides line up with TRBD1. The germline gives CDR1 KGHDR, CDR2 SFDVKD. After removal of 5 bases from V and 7 bases from J, the junction contained 7 bases not matched to a gene. There are 14 residues in the CDR3. The CDR3 nucleotides are TGTGCCACCAGTGCTGGGGACAGCTCCCAGCCCCAGCATTTT. Amino acid sequence: CATSAGDSSQPQHF.

The rearrangement joins TRBV15 to TRBJ2-2, with no clear D. The germline V gene encodes CDR1 LNHNV and CDR2 YYDKDF (reference sequence). The CDR3 contains 14 residues. Trimming removed 2 bases from V and 0 bases from J, with 4 bases in between. The CDR3 spells CATSRQTNTGELFF. In nucleotides, the CDR3 is TGTGCCACCAGCAGACAAACGAACACCGGGGAGCTGTTTTTT.

The chain is built from TRBV4-3 and TRBJ2-6, with D unresolved. V lost 1 base and J 7 bases, leaving 8 bases between the germline ends. The CDR3 has 14 amino acids. Germline CDR1 is LGHNA and CDR2 is YSLEER. The CDR3 DNA reads as TGCGCCAGCAGCCAAGGCGAAGTTGCCAACGTCCTGACTTTC. Amino acid sequence: CASSQGEVANVLTF.

J is TRBJ1-3 and V is TRBV27; 7 nucleotides match TRBD1. The trim removed 5 bases at V and 0 bases at J, leaving 4 bases unmatched. Germline CDR1 is MNHEY and CDR2 is SMNVEV (reference sequence). The CDR3 runs to 15 residues. The CDR3 nucleotides read TGTGCCAGCAGTACGGCAGGGGGCTCTGGAAACACCATATATTTT. It encodes CASSTAGGSGNTIYF.

The gene calls are TRBV7-2 and TRBJ1-5; no definite D call. Germline CDR1 and CDR2: SGHTA and FQGNSA. V was cut by 0 bases and J by 6 bases, with 3 bases left in between. CDR3 length equals 12 residues. The CDR3 DNA reads as TGTGCCAGCAGCTTAGCCGGTCAGCCCCAGCATTTT. Translation: CASSLAGQPQHF. Supplemented by reference TRBV7-2 and TRBJ1-5, the full variable domain reads GAGVSQSPSNKVTEKGKDVELRCDPISGHTALYWYRQSLGQGLEFLIYFQGNSAPDKSGLPSDRFSAERTGGSVSTLTIQRTQQEDSAVYLCASSLAGQPQHFGDGTRLSIL.

V usage is TRBV3-1 (or the pseudogene TRBV3-2) and J usage is TRBJ2-7; 7 bases match TRBD2. Germline CDR1 is LGHDT and CDR2 is YNNKEL (reference sequence). The CDR3 is 15 amino acids. The junction had 5 bases not matched to a gene; V was cut back by 0 bases and J by 3 bases. Here the CDR3 DNA reads TGTGCCAGCAGCCAAGATCAAGCGGGGAGCTACGAGCAGTACTTC. Its protein product is CASSQDQAGSYEQYF.

This clone was seen repeatedly, ten times or more. This chain links TRBV6-6 with TRBJ2-7, with 11 bases aligning to TRBD1. V lost 5 bases to trimming and J lost 6 bases; unmatched junction nucleotides: 9. In germline, CDR1 is MNHNY, CDR2 SVGAGI (reference sequence). CDR3 length: 15 residues. CDR3 sequence reads: CASSLGTGGISEQYF. The CDR3 nucleotides read TGTGCCAGCAGTCTTGGGACAGGGGGAATTTCCGAGCAGTACTTC.

This clone was seen more than once but under ten times. V is TRBV4-2 and J is TRBJ1-6; D not resolved. V gave up 0 bases and J gave up 7 bases, with 13 bases separating them. Germline loops: CDR1 LGHNA, CDR2 YNFKEQ. This CDR3 comprises 16 residues. In nucleotides, the CDR3 is TGTGCCAGCAGCCAAGAAGGTCCCCCAGGCAATTCACCCCTCCACTTT. Its protein product is CASSQEGPPGNSPLHF.

V gene TRBV4-2 combines with J gene TRBJ2-3; TRBD2 agrees at 8 bases. The V gene's germline CDR1 is LGHNA and CDR2 YNFKEQ. The ends lost 0 bases at V and 2 bases at J; junction bases unmatched: 7. This CDR3 has 17 residues. CDR3 nucleotide sequence: TGTGCCAGCAGCCAAGATTCGAGCGGGAGTCCCACAGATACGCAGTATTTT. Amino acids: CASSQDSSGSPTDTQYF.

The chain is built from TRBV6-1 and TRBJ2-7; TRBD2 might be the D (5 bases). V lost 0 bases and J lost 6, with 9 bases in between. There are 13 residues in the CDR3. CDR1 is MNHNS, CDR2 SASEGT, per germline. This CDR3 reads CASSEAPGSEQYF. The CDR3 DNA reads as TGTGCCAGCAGTGAAGCCCCGGGAAGCGAGCAGTACTTC.

The genes are TRBV24-1 and TRBJ2-3, with 7 positions matching TRBD1. The CDR3 consists of 14 residues. Germline V CDR1 and CDR2: KGHDR, SFDVKD. Trimming removed 4 bases from V and 4 bases from J; junction bases left unmatched: 4. DNA of the CDR3: TGTGCCACCAGTGACCCTGGGACAGCAGATACGCAGTATTTT. Encoded protein: CATSDPGTADTQYF.

The chain combines TRBV11-3 with TRBJ1-5; 10 positions match TRBD1. The germline V gene has CDR1 SGHNT and CDR2 YENEEA. The CDR3 has 16 amino acids. The V and J ends lost 5 bases and 7 bases, in that order; junction bases with no gene match: 11. Here the CDR3 DNA reads TGTGCCAGCAGCCCTAGGACAGGGGGACGAGGACAGCCCCAGCATTTT. It encodes CASSPRTGGRGQPQHF.

This clone was counted between two and nine times. The chain is built from TRBV7-9 and TRBJ1-3, with D possibly being TRBD1 (5 bases). Germline V CDR1 and CDR2: SEHNR, FQNEAQ (reference sequence). This CDR3 has 14 residues. The V and J ends lost 2 bases and 4 bases respectively, with 9 bases between them. In DNA form, the CDR3 reads TGTGCCAGCAGCTTACAGGGTGTGGGAAACACCATATATTTT. Amino acid sequence: CASSLQGVGNTIYF.

V gene TRBV7-2 combines with J gene TRBJ1-6; D may be TRBD1 (6 bases). CDR1 is SGHTA, CDR2 FQGNSA, per germline. CDR3 length: 14 amino acids. Deletions cut 4 bases from V and 9 bases from J, with 13 bases between. CDR3 region: CASSSGQGTSPLHF. CDR3 coding DNA: TGTGCCAGCAGCTCGGGGCAGGGGACTTCACCCCTCCACTTT.

This clone appeared once. This chain links TRBV9 with TRBJ2-1, with 10 bases fitting TRBD2. Germline-derived CDR1 and CDR2 are SGDLS and YYNGEE. The CDR3 is made up of 17 amino acids. The V gene end was trimmed by 0 bases and the J gene end by 1 base; junction bases not matched to a gene: 4. CDR3 in DNA: TGTGCCAGCAGCGTAGGACTAGCGGGCTCTTCCTACAATGAGCAGTTCTTC. Protein sequence: CASSVGLAGSSYNEQFF.

In this sample, this clone turned up a few times. This sequence joins TRBV6-5 and TRBJ1-5; no clear D gene. CDR3 length: 14 amino acids. CDR1 and CDR2 from the germline V gene are MNHEY and SVGAGI. V lost 6 bases, J lost 2 bases, and 11 bases lay in between. The CDR3 DNA reads TGTGCCAGCAGACCCCCAGGTCGCAATCAGCCCCAGCATTTT. This gives the protein CASRPPGRNQPQHF.

The chain carries TRBV2 and TRBJ1-2, with unresolved D. From germline, CDR1 is SNHLY and CDR2 FYNNEI. The CDR3 runs to 12 residues. V was cut by 3 bases and J by 3 bases, with 5 bases left in between. CDR3 sequence: CASSEGDYGYTF. CDR3 DNA sequence: TGTGCCAGCAGTGAGGGAGACTATGGCTACACCTTC.

The gene calls are TRBV2 and TRBJ1-2, with 7 bases aligning to TRBD1. V shed 5 bases and J 7 bases; nucleotides not matched to a gene: 4. CDR1 SNHLY and CDR2 FYNNEI come from the germline V gene. This CDR3 is built from 12 residues. This CDR3 reads CASSQGTVGYTF. The CDR3 nucleotides are TGTGCCAGCAGTCAAGGGACAGTTGGCTACACCTTC.

The rearrangement joins TRBV9 to TRBJ2-5; no clear D gene. This CDR3 is built from 15 residues. Deletions cut 0 bases from V and 5 bases from J, with 14 bases between. Germline V lookup: CDR1 SGDLS, CDR2 YYNGEE. CDR3 nucleotides: TGTGCCAGCAGCGTAGGAGGTTGGAGCGTGGAGACCCAGTACTTC. Translated, it gives CASSVGGWSVETQYF.

The V and J genes are TRBV28 and TRBJ1-1, with D possibly TRBD1 on 5 matching bases. CDR3 length: 13 residues. Trimming left V 7 bases short and J 10 bases short, with 19 bases between. Germline CDR1 is MDHEN and CDR2 is SYDVKM. CDR3 residues: CASKPGGPEGAFF. CDR3 nucleotide sequence: TGTGCCAGCAAACCCGGGGGACCGGAGGGAGCTTTCTTT.

This chain connects TRBV6-5 to TRBJ1-1, with 12 positions matching TRBD1. CDR1 is MNHEY and CDR2 is SVGAGI in the germline V gene. The trim removed 0 bases at V and 11 bases at J, leaving 7 bases unmatched. The CDR3 runs 15 residues. The CDR3 sequence is CASSYSGQGAVRAFF. In DNA, the CDR3 is TGTGCCAGCAGTTACTCGGGACAGGGGGCTGTCAGGGCTTTCTTT.

V usage is TRBV15 and J usage is TRBJ2-2; 8 bases line up with TRBD1. The CDR3 covers 14 residues. After removal of 3 bases from V and 7 bases from J, the junction contained 4 bases not matched to a gene. The germline CDR1 and CDR2 sequences are LNHNV and YYDKDF (reference sequence). The CDR3 reads CATSRDRVNGELFF. CDR3 in DNA: TGTGCCACCAGCAGGGACAGGGTAAACGGGGAGCTGTTTTTT.

In nucleotides, the CDR3 is TGTGCCAGCAGTGCTACAGGGTGGGACTATGGCTACACCTTC. It yields the protein CASSATGWDYGYTF. The chain links TRBV27 to TRBJ1-2, with a weak D call TRBD1 (6 bases). V dropped 5 bases and J dropped 3 bases, with 13 bases sitting between them. The CDR3 sequence is 14 residues long. In germline, CDR1 is MNHEY, CDR2 SMNVEV (reference sequence).

The chain carries TRBV7-3 and TRBJ2-1; D gene ambiguous. CDR1 is SGHTA, CDR2 FQGTGA, per germline. Trimming stripped 2 bases from V and 6 bases from J, with 8 bases between. The CDR3 has 13 residues. The CDR3 region is CASSLSSGNEQFF. CDR3 DNA: TGTGCCAGCAGCTTATCATCCGGCAATGAGCAGTTCTTC.

V is TRBV6-2 or TRBV6-3 and J is TRBJ1-5; 8 nucleotides match TRBD1. The ends lost 5 bases at V and 6 bases at J; junction bases unmatched: 9. Germline values: CDR1 MNHEY, CDR2 SVGEGT. This CDR3 has 15 residues. The CDR3 loop is CASSLTGGVFQPQHF. The CDR3 DNA reads as TGTGCCAGCAGTCTTACAGGGGGAGTTTTTCAGCCCCAGCATTTT.

V is TRBV28 and J is TRBJ1-2; TRBD1 aligns across 9 bases. Trimming removed 5 bases from V and 5 bases from J; junction bases left unmatched: 12. This CDR3 comprises 16 residues. From germline, CDR1 is MDHEN and CDR2 SYDVKM. The CDR3 nucleotides are TGTGCCAGCAGTCAAGTTACAGGGGGCGTCTTTTATGGCTACACCTTC. It yields the protein CASSQVTGGVFYGYTF.

V gene TRBV7-2 combines with J gene TRBJ2-7, with a possible D match to TRBD2 (5 bases). V lost 3 bases and J lost 3, with 9 bases in between. Germline V gene lookup returns CDR1 SGHTA and CDR2 FQGNSA. The CDR3 has 13 amino acids. The CDR3 protein is CASSFGVLYEQYF. CDR3 in DNA: TGTGCCAGCAGCTTCGGGGTCCTCTACGAGCAGTACTTC. The full variable domain, rest sourced from reference TRBV7-2 and TRBJ2-7, is GAGVSQSPSNKVTEKGKDVELRCDPISGHTALYWYRQSLGQGLEFLIYFQGNSAPDKSGLPSDRFSAERTGGSVSTLTIQRTQQEDSAVYLCASSFGVLYEQYFGPGTRLTVT.